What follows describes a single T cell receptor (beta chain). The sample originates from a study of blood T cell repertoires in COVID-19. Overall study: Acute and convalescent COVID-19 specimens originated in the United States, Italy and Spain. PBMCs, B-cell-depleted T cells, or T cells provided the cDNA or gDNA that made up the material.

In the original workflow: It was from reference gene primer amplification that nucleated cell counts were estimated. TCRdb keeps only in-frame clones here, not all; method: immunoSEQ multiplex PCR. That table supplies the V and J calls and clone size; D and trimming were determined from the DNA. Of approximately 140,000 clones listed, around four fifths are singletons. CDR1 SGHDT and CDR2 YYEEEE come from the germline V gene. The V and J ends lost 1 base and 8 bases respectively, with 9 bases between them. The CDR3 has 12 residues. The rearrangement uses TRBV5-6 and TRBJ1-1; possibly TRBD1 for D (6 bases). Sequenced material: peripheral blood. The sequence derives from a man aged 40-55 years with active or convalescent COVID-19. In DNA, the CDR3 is TGTGCCAGCAGCTTGTGGCAGGGGGAAGCTTTCTTT. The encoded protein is CASSLWQGEAFF.